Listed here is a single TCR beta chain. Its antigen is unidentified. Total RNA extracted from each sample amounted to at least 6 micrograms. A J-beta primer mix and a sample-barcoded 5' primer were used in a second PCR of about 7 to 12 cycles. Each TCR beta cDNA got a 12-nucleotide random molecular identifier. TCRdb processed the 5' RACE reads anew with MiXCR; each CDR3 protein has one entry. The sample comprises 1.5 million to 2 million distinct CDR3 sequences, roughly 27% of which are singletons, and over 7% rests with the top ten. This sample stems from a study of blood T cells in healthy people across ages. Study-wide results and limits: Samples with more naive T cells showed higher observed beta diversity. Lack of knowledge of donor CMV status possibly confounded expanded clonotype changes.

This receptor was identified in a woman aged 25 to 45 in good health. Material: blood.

The CDR3 reads CASSGGAEYTDTQYF. The DNA for the CDR3 is TGTGCCAGCAGCGGGGGAGCGGAATACACAGATACGCAGTATTTT. The rearrangement joins TRBV7-6 to TRBJ2-3, with D perhaps being TRBD1 or TRBD2 (5 bases each). V lost 5 bases and J 2 bases, leaving 14 bases between the germline ends. Germline CDR1 reads SGHVS; CDR2 reads FNYEAQ. This CDR3 has 15 amino acids.